The clone carrying this T cell receptor beta chain was picked up a small number of times. Its antigen is still unknown. The V gene end was trimmed by 0 bases and the J gene end by 5 bases; junction bases not matched to a gene: 7. The V gene's germline CDR1 is MNHNY and CDR2 SVGAGI (reference sequence). The CDR3 length is 17 residues. The time point denotes: patch test 3, about 24 weeks after DPC sensitization. Described treatment: therapeutic diphenylcyclopropenone sensitization with weekly scalp DPC. This record comes from a study of human T cells and chemical hapten exposure. Study-level background: Patch tests delivered 0.01% DPC to the upper back and were evaluated at 6 days. From small differences in pooled library volume came most of the variation in per-sample TCR yields.

General study findings and limits: Controls formed significantly fewer large CDR3 similarity clusters than expanded TCRs did. Healthy people's immune response may differ from that of the donors, who had alopecia.

TCRdb analysed the RACE reads with MiXCR anew, one entry per CDR3 protein. The profile covers about 82,000 distinct CDR3 sequences, with approximately 13% appearing a single time and under 6% taken by the ten largest. This sequence originates from a woman aged 45 to 65 with alopecia areata. Some clones in this sample may be carry-over from other donors' samples. J is TRBJ2-1 and V is TRBV6-6, with TRBD2 identical over 10 bases. The sequenced sample was whole blood, obtained in connection with sensitization to the hapten diphenylcyclopropenone (DPC). The CDR3 DNA reads TGTGCCAGCAGTTACTCCAGTAGCGGGAGGAGGGACAATGAGCAGTTCTTC. Its translation: CASSYSSSGRRDNEQFF.